These 6 T cell receptor beta chains were all obtained from the same sample, sequenced in a study of response to subunit inactivated influenza vaccine. TCRdb reprocessed the RT-PCR reads with MiXCR, giving one entry per CDR3 protein. The sample has 590,000 or so distinct CDR3 sequences, 11% to 15% seen once. The material sequenced was PBMCs from blood, taken 14 days before vaccination. Receptors were obtained from a man aged 50 to 60 who received an inactivated influenza vaccine.

This clonotype was seen a handful of times. The chain couples TRBV4-1 to TRBJ1-6; TRBD1 aligns across 8 bases. Per the germline V gene, CDR1 is MGHRA and CDR2 is YSYEKL. CDR3 length: 18 amino acids. After removal of 0 bases from V and 7 bases from J, the junction contained 11 bases not matched to a gene. The CDR3 region is CASSQEQDRGRINSPLHF. The CDR3 DNA is TGCGCCAGCAGCCAAGAACAAGACAGGGGCCGTATCAATTCACCCCTCCACTTT.

V usage is TRBV7-6 and J usage is TRBJ2-7; possibly TRBD2 for D (6 bases). Per germline, CDR1 SGHVS and CDR2 FNYEAQ. V shed 5 bases and J shed 0 bases, with 20 bases lying between them. This CDR3 contains 17 residues. The chain's CDR3 is CASSHLPRASDSYEQYF. The CDR3 DNA follows: TGTGCCAGCAGCCACCTTCCGAGGGCTAGCGACTCCTACGAGCAGTACTTC.

This clonotype was picked up many times. This sequence joins TRBV12-3 or TRBV12-4 and TRBJ1-5; no reliable D call. With 6 bases removed from V and 3 bases from J, the gap between germline ends came to 9 bases. This CDR3 has 13 amino acids. For the CDR3, the DNA is TGTGCCAGCAGGTGGGAGGCCAATCAGCCCCAGCATTTT. Amino acid sequence: CASRWEANQPQHF.

At least ten counts were recorded for this clonotype. V gene TRBV7-9 combines with J gene TRBJ2-3, with D tentatively TRBD1 or TRBD2 (5 bases each). The CDR3 is made up of 15 amino acids. The germline V gene has CDR1 SEHNR and CDR2 FQNEAQ (reference sequence). Trimming took 5 bases from V and 0 from J, leaving 12 bases between them. CDR3 loop: CASSLGRFSTDTQYF. Here the CDR3 DNA reads TGTGCCAGCAGCCTGGGACGGTTTAGCACAGATACGCAGTATTTT.

This clonotype was picked up a small number of times. The chain has TRBV10-1 and TRBJ2-5; 8 bases align to TRBD1. Germline trimming cut 5 bases from V and 1 base from J; bases unmatched to any gene: 3. The CDR3 is 14 residues long. Germline lookup yields CDR1 WNHNN and CDR2 SYGVQD (reference sequence). CDR3 nucleotide sequence: TGCGCCAGCAGTTCAGGGGGCAGCCAAGAGACCCAGTACTTC. Protein: CASSSGGSQETQYF.

The chain carries TRBV10-3 and TRBJ2-5; D assignment may be TRBD1 or TRBD2 (5 bases each). From germline, CDR1 is ENHRY and CDR2 SYGVKD. The CDR3 runs to 14 residues. The V end lost 6 bases, the J end lost 5 bases, and 16 bases lay between the germline ends. This CDR3 is CAIRQATPGETQYF. DNA of the CDR3: TGTGCCATCAGACAGGCCACCCCGGGGGAGACCCAGTACTTC.